Sequencing of this T cell receptor beta chain was carried out in a study of T cell responses to AZD1222 COVID-19 vaccine. General study findings and limits: Donor demographics were predominantly white British with a female majority; clonal diversity may be underestimated. Unmutated variant regions are reportedly the target of nearly half of TCRs that are spike-specific. Along spike, vaccine-associated CD4 TCRs were found throughout, with dominance at 160-218 and 743-854.

About this clone: Its matching antigen is unknown.

V lost 8 bases to trimming and J lost 0 bases, with 13 bases between them. The germline CDR1 and CDR2 sequences are MNHEY and SVGAGI. The CDR3 has 15 amino acids. Sequenced by immunoSEQ multiplex PCR; TCRdb stores in-frame clones only, minus some. The repertoire holds 150,000 or so clones, with 92% as singletons. The V call is TRBV6-5, the J call TRBJ1-4; D uncertain. The sequence was obtained from an adult in good health. This specimen was peripheral blood, taken on day 0 of AZD1222 vaccination. The CDR3 region is CASCARGATNEKLFF. In DNA, the CDR3 is TGTGCCAGCTGCGCTCGAGGAGCAACTAATGAAAAACTGTTTTTT.